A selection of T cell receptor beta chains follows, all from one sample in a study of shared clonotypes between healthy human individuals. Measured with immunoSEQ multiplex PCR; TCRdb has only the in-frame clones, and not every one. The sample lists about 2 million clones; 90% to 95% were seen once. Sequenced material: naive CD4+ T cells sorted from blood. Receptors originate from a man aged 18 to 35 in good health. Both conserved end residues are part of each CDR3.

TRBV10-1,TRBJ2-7,CASSDQPGLNSYEQYF
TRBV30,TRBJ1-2,CAWAPGLNYGYTF
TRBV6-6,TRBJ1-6,CASVDSSYNSPLHF
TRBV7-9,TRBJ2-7,CASSLRGQGFGEQYF
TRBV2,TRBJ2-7,CASSGGSYEQYF
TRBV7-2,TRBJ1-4,CASSPPGTGEKLFF
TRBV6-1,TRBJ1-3,CASSDYASGNTIYF
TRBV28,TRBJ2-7,CASSFRGLSYEQYF
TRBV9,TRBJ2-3,CASSVVPRFTDTQYF
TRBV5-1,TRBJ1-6,CASSLRTDNSPLHF
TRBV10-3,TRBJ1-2,CAIGDGGYGYTF
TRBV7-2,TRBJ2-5,CASSLVQGVEGTQYF
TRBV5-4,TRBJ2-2,CASSFSLGELFF
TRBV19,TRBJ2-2,CASRPGGTGTGELFF